Listed below are T cell receptor beta chains from one sample, sequenced in a study of blood T cells in healthy people across ages. TCRdb reanalysed the 5' RACE reads using MiXCR and keeps one entry per CDR3 protein. This table has roughly 930,000 distinct CDR3 sequences, around 48% appearing once. The sample taken for sequencing was blood. The source of these receptors is a man aged 30-40 years in good health. Each CDR3 is given with its conserved first and last residue. A D gene is named only where the DNA matches it firmly. Where a row states a size, it is once, few, many or the class of an expanded clone; other rows omit it.

D: -; V: TRBV5-5; size: few; J: TRBJ1-4; DNA: TGTGCCAGCAGCCCGCAGGAGGCGGCAACTAATGAAAAACTGTTTTTT; CDR3: CASSPQEAATNEKLFF
D: -; V: TRBV6-5; size: few; J: TRBJ2-1; DNA: TGTGCCAGCAGTTACTCCCGACTGATCCTTCCCTACAATGAGCAGTTCTTC; CDR3: CASSYSRLILPYNEQFF
D: TRBD1; V: TRBV3-1; size: -; J: TRBJ1-1; DNA: TGTGCCAGCAGCCGCGGGGACAGGGAGAACACTGAAGCTTTCTTT; CDR3: CASSRGDRENTEAFF
D: TRBD1; V: TRBV28; size: -; J: TRBJ2-7; DNA: TGTGCCAGCTGTAACAGGGGGACGACATGCTACGAGCAGTACTTC; CDR3: CASCNRGTTCYEQYF
D: TRBD2; V: TRBV4-2; size: -; J: TRBJ2-1; DNA: TGTGCCAGCAGCCAAGATGGCCCAGCGGGGGGTTACAATGAGCAGTTCTTC; CDR3: CASSQDGPAGGYNEQFF
D: -; V: TRBV6-5; size: -; J: TRBJ2-7; DNA: TGTGCCAGCACCAAACCCGGTACCTACGAGCAGTACTTC; CDR3: CASTKPGTYEQYF
D: -; V: TRBV9; size: -; J: TRBJ2-3; DNA: TGTGCCAACAGCGTAGAGGGTTTAGGAACTACAGATACGCAGTATTTT; CDR3: CANSVEGLGTTDTQYF
D: TRBD2; V: TRBV3-1; size: -; J: TRBJ2-1; DNA: TGTGCCAGCAGTCCACAGACTAGCGGGGTAGGGAATGAGCAGTTCTTC; CDR3: CASSPQTSGVGNEQFF
D: -; V: TRBV7-9; size: many; J: TRBJ2-3; DNA: TGTGCCAGCAGCTTTGGCGCCCCGAGCACAGATACGCAGTATTTT; CDR3: CASSFGAPSTDTQYF
D: TRBD1; V: TRBV24-1; size: once; J: TRBJ2-7; DNA: TGTGCCACCAGTGATTTGGCAGGGGGCGAGCAGTACTTC; CDR3: CATSDLAGGEQYF
D: TRBD2; V: TRBV3-1; size: -; J: TRBJ2-3; DNA: TGTGCCAGCAGCCAAGTTGGGGGGGTCGGCACAGATACGCAGTATTTT; CDR3: CASSQVGGVGTDTQYF
D: -; V: TRBV5-1; size: -; J: TRBJ2-1; DNA: TGCGCCAGCAGCCCCTCGGGGAGTAATGAGCAGTTCTTC; CDR3: CASSPSGSNEQFF
D: TRBD2; V: TRBV6-1; size: once; J: TRBJ2-3; DNA: TGTGCCAGCACTCTAATCGGACTAGCGGGGGGGCAAGATACGCAGTATTTT; CDR3: CASTLIGLAGGQDTQYF
D: -; V: TRBV6-5; size: many; J: TRBJ2-3; DNA: TGTGCCAGCACACCAGCCGCACTATACACAGATACGCAGTATTTT; CDR3: CASTPAALYTDTQYF
D: -; V: TRBV27; size: -; J: TRBJ2-6; DNA: TGTGCCAGCAGTCTCTCCGAGGTCTTCTCTGGGGCCAACGTCCTGACTTTC; CDR3: CASSLSEVFSGANVLTF
D: -; V: TRBV3-1; size: few; J: TRBJ1-1; DNA: TGTGCCAGCAGCCGTGGAGGGACAAGCGCTGAAGCTTTCTTT; CDR3: CASSRGGTSAEAFF
D: -; V: TRBV6-2/TRBV6-3; size: few; J: TRBJ2-1; DNA: TGTGCCAGCAGTTACCCATGGGACGGACCGAATGAGCAGTTCTTC; CDR3: CASSYPWDGPNEQFF
D: -; V: TRBV11-1; size: -; J: TRBJ2-3; DNA: TGTGCCAGCAGCTTAGCTCCCGGGGGCTCGTCTGCTCGCACAGATACGCAGTATTTT; CDR3: CASSLAPGGSSARTDTQYF
D: -; V: TRBV4-1; size: -; J: TRBJ1-2; DNA: TGCGCCAGCAGCCAAAACCCCTCGGACAGCAGTTATGGCTACACCTTC; CDR3: CASSQNPSDSSYGYTF
D: -; V: TRBV5-4; size: few; J: TRBJ2-3; DNA: TGTGCCAGCAGCTTCTACCAAAAAGGAGATACGCAGTATTTT; CDR3: CASSFYQKGDTQYF
D: -; V: TRBV7-9; size: -; J: TRBJ1-1; DNA: TGTGCCAGCAGCTTAGCGTCGGGTGTTGAAGCTTTCTTT; CDR3: CASSLASGVEAFF
D: TRBD2; V: TRBV20-1; size: many; J: TRBJ2-3; DNA: TGCAGTGCTAGAACCCTAGCGGGGGACACAGATACGCAGTATTTT; CDR3: CSARTLAGDTDTQYF
D: TRBD1; V: TRBV6-1; size: many; J: TRBJ1-2; DNA: TGTGCCAGCAGTGCTCGGACAGGGAACGGCTACACCTTC; CDR3: CASSARTGNGYTF